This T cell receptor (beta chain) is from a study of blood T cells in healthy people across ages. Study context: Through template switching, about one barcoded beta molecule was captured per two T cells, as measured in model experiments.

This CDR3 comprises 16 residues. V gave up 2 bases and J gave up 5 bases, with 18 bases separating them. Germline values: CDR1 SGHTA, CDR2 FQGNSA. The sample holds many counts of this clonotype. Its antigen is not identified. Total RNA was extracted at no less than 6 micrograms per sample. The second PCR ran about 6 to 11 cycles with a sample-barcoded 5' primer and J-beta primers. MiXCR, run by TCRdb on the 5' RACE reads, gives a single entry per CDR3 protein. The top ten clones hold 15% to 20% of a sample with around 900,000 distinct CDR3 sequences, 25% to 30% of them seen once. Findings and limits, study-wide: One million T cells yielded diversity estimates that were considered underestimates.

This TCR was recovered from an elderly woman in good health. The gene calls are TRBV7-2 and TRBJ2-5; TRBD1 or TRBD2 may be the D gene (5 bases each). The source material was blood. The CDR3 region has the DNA TGTGCCAGCAGCTTAATTGGGACGGCCCTTAAGGAGACCCAGTACTTC. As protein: CASSLIGTALKETQYF.